This entry lists 27 T cell receptor beta chains sequenced from one sample in a study of T cells in Graves' hyperthyroidism and ophthalmopathy. TCR beta CDR3 regions were amplified from RNA. First-round RT-PCR of the TCR CDR3 relied on the HTBI primer set. From the multiplex PCR reads, TCRdb called clonotypes with MiXCR, one entry per CDR3 protein. The sample consists of fewer than 750,000 distinct CDR3 sequences, about 45% of them appearing once. The sequenced sample was peripheral blood or thyroid tissue (not recorded which). Receptors were obtained from a woman aged 18-29 years with Graves' hyperthyroidism.

This clonotype showed up many times. The chain combines TRBV14 with TRBJ1-3; no clear D gene. The V end lost 1 base, the J end lost 8 bases, and 9 bases lay between the germline ends. Germline CDR1 SGHDN, CDR2 FVKESK. This CDR3 spans 13 amino acids. CDR3 protein: CASSQGRFDTIYF. The DNA for the CDR3 is TGTGCCAGCAGCCAAGGAAGGTTTGACACCATATATTTT.

The V and J genes are TRBV5-4 and TRBJ2-3, with a possible D match to TRBD1 (5 bases). The CDR3 is 14 amino acids. Per the germline V gene, CDR1 is SGHNT and CDR2 is YYREEE (reference sequence). V lost 4 bases and J 5 bases, leaving 14 bases between the germline ends. The CDR3 DNA reads TGTGCCAGCAGCCAAGAAGGGCAGGGAGATACGCAGTATTTT. Its protein is CASSQEGQGDTQYF.

This rearrangement joins TRBV20-1 to TRBJ2-7; 13 bases match TRBD2. V dropped 3 bases and J dropped 6; count of bases not matched to a gene: 5. The CDR3 has 14 residues. Germline V gives CDR1 DFQATT, CDR2 SNEGSKA (reference sequence). The CDR3 region is CSASGLAGVSEQYF. The CDR3 DNA follows: TGCAGTGCTAGTGGACTAGCGGGAGTTTCCGAGCAGTACTTC.

The chain uses TRBV20-1 and TRBJ1-6; 10 nucleotides line up with TRBD1. This CDR3 is 15 amino acids long. Germline CDR1 and CDR2: DFQATT and SNEGSKA (reference sequence). With 7 bases clipped from V and 7 bases from J, the junction kept 10 bases outside the gene matches. The CDR3 nucleotides read TGCAGTGTCCCCGACCGGGACAGGGGAAATTCACCCCTCCACTTT. It encodes CSVPDRDRGNSPLHF.

This clonotype came up a few times. The chain links TRBV3-1 to TRBJ2-2; 8 bases fit TRBD2. The CDR3 loop spans 17 amino acids. CDR1 and CDR2 from the germline V gene are LGHDT and YNNKEL (reference sequence). With V trimmed by 0 bases and J by 2 bases, 5 bases remained unmatched. The CDR3 reads CASSQDELAANTGELFF. As DNA, the CDR3 is TGTGCCAGCAGCCAAGATGAACTAGCGGCTAACACCGGGGAGCTGTTTTTT.

The chain couples TRBV2 to TRBJ1-2; 8 bases align to TRBD1. The V gene's germline CDR1 is SNHLY and CDR2 FYNNEI. Trimming cost V 6 bases and J 2 bases; bases outside gene matches: 23. There are 20 residues in the CDR3. DNA of the CDR3: TGTGCCAGCAGGTTATTGGAAAGCCAAGGCGCGCAGGGGGCAAACTATGGCTACACCTTC. It encodes CASRLLESQGAQGANYGYTF.

A remark on this clonotype: Its ends do not fully match the called genes, so a read error is possible. The chain joins TRBV29-1 to TRBJ1-5; 8 bases are shared with TRBD1. This CDR3 has 13 amino acids. Looked up from germline, CDR1 is SQVTM and CDR2 is ANQGSEA. CDR3 sequence reads: CSARQGYAQPQHF. The CDR3 nucleotides are TGCAGCGCTAGACAGGGGTACGCTCAGCCTCAGCATTTT.

This clonotype was found many times. V and J are TRBV7-9 and TRBJ2-5; 9 bases align to TRBD1. This CDR3 comprises 14 residues. Germline CDR1 reads SEHNR; CDR2 reads FQNEAQ (reference sequence). Germline trimming cut 5 bases from V and 1 base from J; bases unmatched to any gene: 2. CDR3 DNA sequence: TGTGCCAGCAGCCGGGACAGGGCCCAAGAGACCCAGTACTTC. Its translation is CASSRDRAQETQYF.

Ten or more counts support this clonotype. The chain has TRBV20-1 and TRBJ1-5; D possibly corresponds to TRBD1 (6 bases). Germline V CDR1 and CDR2: DFQATT, SNEGSKA (reference sequence). Trimming stripped 6 bases from V and 3 bases from J, with 12 bases between. The CDR3 sequence is 13 residues long. The CDR3 loop is CSAARDINQPQHF. The CDR3 DNA sequence: TGCAGTGCGGCCCGGGACATCAATCAGCCCCAGCATTTT.

About this clonotype itself: A much larger clone lies a single base off, so this may be a read error. The CDR3 sequence is CGVHGLLNTEAFF. CDR3 bases: TGCGGCGTTCACGGGTTATTGAACACTGAAGCTTTCTTT. This chain links TRBV29-1 with TRBJ1-1; D gene unclear. The length of the CDR3 is 13 residues. Germline assignment: CDR1 SQVTM and CDR2 ANQGSEA.

The chain carries TRBV10-3 and TRBJ2-7, with D perhaps TRBD1 or TRBD2 (6 bases each). The CDR3 length is 13 residues. Germline CDR1 ENHRY, CDR2 SYGVKD. The CDR3 spells CARGDQSYHEQYF. The CDR3 nucleotides are TGTGCTAGGGGGGACCAGTCTTACCACGAGCAGTACTTC.

This chain joins TRBV2 and TRBJ2-5, with unresolved D. Germline V CDR1 and CDR2: SNHLY, FYNNEI. CDR3 length: 8 residues. Between the trimmed V and J ends, which lost 6 bases and 10 bases, there was a span of 3 bases. The CDR3 here is CASRNQYF. In DNA, the CDR3 is TGTGCCAGCAGGAACCAGTACTTC.

V is TRBV7-3 and J is TRBJ2-7; D is ambiguous. V lost 4 bases and J 7 bases, leaving 14 bases between the germline ends. The CDR3 contains 13 residues. CDR1 is SGHTA, CDR2 FQGTGA, per germline. CDR3 in amino acids: CASSSLLSHEQYF. The CDR3 nucleotides read TGTGCCAGCAGCTCCCTACTATCGCATGAGCAGTACTTC.

This clonotype has a count of ten or more. The chain joins TRBV12-3 or TRBV12-4 to TRBJ2-2; D unresolved. The CDR3 runs to 14 residues. V shed 5 bases and J shed 2 bases, with 9 bases lying between them. The CDR3 region has the DNA TGTGCCAGCAGTATAGAGTCTAACACCGGGGAGCTGTTTTTT. Its protein is CASSIESNTGELFF.

This clonotype was seen ten or more times. The rearrangement links TRBV5-1 to TRBJ2-7; D possibly corresponds to TRBD2 (5 bases). CDR3 length equals 16 residues. Trimming cost V 0 bases and J 0 bases, with 13 bases left between them. Germline values: CDR1 SGHRS, CDR2 YFSETQ. Here the CDR3 DNA reads TGCGCCAGCAGCTTGGGTCACGGCGGGCCCTCCTACGAGCAGTACTTC. Translated: CASSLGHGGPSYEQYF.

Of note for this clonotype: One end of the junction varies from germline; a read error may be responsible. CDR3 in DNA: TGTGCCAGCAGTTTCGGACAGGGGAGAGAGCCCCAGTACTTC. Amino acids: CASSFGQGREPQYF. The chain joins TRBV12-3 or TRBV12-4 to TRBJ2-5, with 9 bases aligning to TRBD1. The CDR3 contains 14 residues.

This clonotype was counted ten times or more. This rearrangement joins TRBV14 to TRBJ1-2; D is uncertain. Trimming pared 2 bases from V and 6 bases from J, leaving 13 bases between. CDR3 length equals 14 residues. Germline CDR1 SGHDN, CDR2 FVKESK. DNA of the CDR3: TGTGCCAGCAGCCAACTCATCAGTCCGGATGGCTACACCTTC. Translation gives CASSQLISPDGYTF.

This clonotype was seen many times. The rearrangement joins TRBV12-3 or TRBV12-4 to TRBJ2-5; 8 nucleotides agree with TRBD2. Trimming at V came to 3 bases and at J to 4 bases, leaving 10 bases not matched to a gene. The CDR3 length is 16 residues. The CDR3 sequence is CASSFAGLGKGETQYF. CDR3 DNA: TGTGCCAGCAGTTTTGCGGGACTAGGGAAAGGAGAGACCCAGTACTTC.

This clonotype was seen only a few times. The chain is built from TRBV29-1 and TRBJ2-3, with no clear D. The CDR3 extends over 18 amino acids. V was cut by 0 bases and J by 0 bases, with 19 bases left in between. Germline values: CDR1 SQVTM, CDR2 ANQGSEA. CDR3 residues: CSVEDLGFRHRSTDTQYF. Here the CDR3 DNA reads TGCAGCGTTGAAGATCTAGGGTTCCGACACCGCAGCACAGATACGCAGTATTTT.

This clonotype was found many times. The chain combines TRBV19 with TRBJ1-2, with unresolved D. Trimming removed 1 base from V and 5 bases from J, with 17 bases in between. Looked up from germline, CDR1 is LNHDA and CDR2 is SQIVND (reference sequence). This CDR3 has 16 amino acids. CDR3 in DNA: TGTGCCAGTAGTATAGGGCAGCTCTGGACGAGATATGGCTACACCTTC. Protein: CASSIGQLWTRYGYTF.

DNA of the CDR3: TGTGCCACCAGTGACCAAAACAGGGGGCGTCAAGAGACCCAGTACTTC. Translated, it gives CATSDQNRGRQETQYF. The chain employs TRBV24-1 and TRBJ2-5; 9 nucleotides line up with TRBD1. V shed 4 bases, J shed 2 bases, and the junction held 7 bases outside the gene matches. This CDR3 spans 16 amino acids. CDR1 and CDR2 from the germline V gene are KGHDR and SFDVKD.

The chain combines TRBV10-3 with TRBJ2-3; D possibly uses TRBD1 or TRBD2 (5 bases each). The CDR3 spans 15 residues. Germline lookup yields CDR1 ENHRY and CDR2 SYGVKD. The V end lost 5 bases, the J end lost 7 bases, and 19 bases lay between the germline ends. CDR3 DNA: TGTGCCATCAGTCCAGGGAACGTTGGAGGAAATACGCAGTATTTT. Translating it yields CAISPGNVGGNTQYF.

This clonotype was counted ten times or more. V is TRBV19 and J is TRBJ1-5; 8 bases align to TRBD1. Germline CDR1 is LNHDA and CDR2 is SQIVND (reference sequence). The CDR3 covers 15 residues. J gave up 1 base and V 6 bases, and 5 bases lay outside the gene matches. For the CDR3, the DNA is TGTGCCAGTAGGACGGACAGGGCGAGCAATCAGCCCCAGCATTTT. It yields the protein CASRTDRASNQPQHF. Full variable domain (missing parts from reference TRBV19 and TRBJ1-5): DGGITQSPKYLFRKEGQNVTLSCEQNLNHDAMYWYRQDPGQGLRLIYYSQIVNDFQKGDIAEGYSVSREKKESFPLTVTSAQKNPTAFYLCASRTDRASNQPQHFGDGTRLSIL.

This clonotype was seen ten or more times. The chain combines TRBV29-1 with TRBJ2-5, with D possibly being TRBD1 (5 bases). Germline V gives CDR1 SQVTM, CDR2 ANQGSEA. The CDR3 sequence is 11 residues long. Trimming removed 1 base at V and 5 bases at J, with 5 bases between. The CDR3 loop reads CSVEAGETQYF. CDR3 DNA: TGCAGCGTTGAAGCAGGGGAGACCCAGTACTTC.

DNA of the CDR3: TGTGCCAGCAGTGAGAGAACAGGGGACGGCTATGGCTACACCTTC. This gives the protein CASSERTGDGYGYTF. V and J are TRBV2 and TRBJ1-2; 7 nucleotides line up with TRBD1. The CDR3 sequence is 15 residues long. CDR1 is SNHLY and CDR2 is FYNNEI in the germline V gene. V gave up 3 bases and J gave up 4 bases; unmatched junction bases: 8.

At least ten counts were recorded for this clonotype. The V gene is TRBV7-9, the J gene TRBJ1-2, with D maybe TRBD1 (6 bases). Germline CDR1 SEHNR, CDR2 FQNEAQ (reference sequence). CDR3 length: 17 residues. V dropped 2 bases and J dropped 1 base, with 17 bases sitting between them. The CDR3 protein is CASSLPIKGHHNYGYTF. The CDR3 bases are TGTGCCAGCAGCTTACCAATAAAGGGACATCATAACTATGGCTACACCTTC.

The CDR3: CSARGTGSMSGGYTF. CDR3 DNA sequence: TGCAGTGCCCGGGGGACAGGTTCTATGTCCGGGGGCTACACCTTC. This rearrangement joins TRBV20-1 to TRBJ1-2; 8 nucleotides align to TRBD1. V lost 6 bases to trimming and J lost 8 bases; unmatched junction nucleotides: 17. There are 15 residues in the CDR3. Germline values: CDR1 DFQATT, CDR2 SNEGSKA (reference sequence).